This entry lists 30 T cell receptor beta chains sequenced from one sample in a study of blood T cells in healthy people across ages (dated by TCRdb to the mid-2010s). Libraries were prepared through 5' RACE. Sequencing instrument: Illumina HiSeq 2500. A second PCR of about 6 to 11 cycles was run with a J-beta primer mix and a sample-barcoded 5' primer. The public reads were run again by TCRdb, first through fastp at Q25 and then through MiXCR, and only productive beta chains were kept. Entries are consolidated by CDR3 protein sequence, retaining the most common genes and DNA. The sample has around 900,000 distinct CDR3 sequences on record, 29% of them singletons. Together, the top ten hold roughly 17% of the sample. The specimen was blood. The receptor set was obtained from a woman over 75 in good health.

As for this clonotype: This may stem from a read error, because a much larger clone lies one nucleotide away. The chain links TRBV12-3 or TRBV12-4 to TRBJ2-7; TRBD1 is a possible D gene (7 bases). Deletions cut 4 bases from V and 7 bases from J, with 17 bases between. The CDR3 sequence is 14 residues long. The CDR3 DNA follows: TGTGCCAGCAGTTCAGGGGGGAACTACAATGAGCAGTACTTC. It encodes CASSSGGNYNEQYF.

In its sample, this clonotype was seen many times. This chain joins TRBV5-1 and TRBJ2-5; 8 bases map to TRBD2. Germline-derived CDR1 and CDR2 are SGHRS and YFSETQ. With 4 bases clipped from V and 2 bases from J, the junction kept 7 bases outside the gene matches. This CDR3 has 15 residues. This CDR3 is CASSRMRGVQETQYF. For the CDR3, the DNA is TGCGCCAGCAGCCGGATGCGGGGGGTTCAAGAGACCCAGTACTTC.

This chain uses TRBV16 with TRBJ2-5, with 7 positions matching TRBD1. Matching the DNA end better, TRBJ2-7 makes the J call doubtful. Germline CDR1 and CDR2: KGHSY and FQNENV. The CDR3 spans 15 residues. The CDR3 here is CASSQSTGVTYEQYF. DNA of the CDR3: TGTGCCAGCAGCCAATCCACAGGGGTCACCTACGAGCAGTACTTC.

This clonotype turned up a few times. The chain couples TRBV7-2 to TRBJ1-1; 7 bases are shared with TRBD1. CDR3 length: 16 amino acids. Losses at the gene ends were 5 bases for V and 4 bases for J; bases not matched to a gene: 13. The germline CDR1 and CDR2 sequences are SGHTA and FQGNSA. The DNA for the CDR3 is TGTGCCAGCAGCCCCCCCGGGGGACAGATCAGCACTGAAGCTTTCTTT. Its translation: CASSPPGGQISTEAFF.

Concerning this clonotype itself: The junction shows a germline mismatch at one end, possibly a read error. The rearrangement uses TRBV11-3 and TRBJ2-7; 8 bases agree with TRBD1. The J call may not be correct, given that the DNA end is closer to TRBJ2-4. The CDR3 sequence is 13 residues long. In germline, CDR1 is SGHNT, CDR2 YENEEA. The CDR3 loop is CAGSLRQGTIQYF. The CDR3 DNA reads as TGTGCCGGCAGCTTACGACAGGGGACCATTCAGTACTTC.

The rearrangement links TRBV5-1 to TRBJ1-2; D not certain. Trimming took off 0 bases at V and 4 bases at J, with 13 bases between the two ends. The CDR3 contains 15 residues. CDR1 and CDR2 from the germline V gene are SGHRS and YFSETQ. CDR3 bases: TGCGCCAGCAGCTTGGGACCTGAGGGCGGCTATGGCTACACCTTC. Protein sequence: CASSLGPEGGYGYTF.

CDR3 coding DNA: TGTGCCAGCAGCTGGGGACAGGGGTCCCGGGAGACCCAGTACTTC. Its protein is CASSWGQGSRETQYF. The chain combines TRBV7-8 with TRBJ2-5, with 10 nucleotides matching TRBD1. From germline, CDR1 is SGHVS and CDR2 FQNEAQ. CDR3 length: 15 residues. Trimming at V came to 4 bases and at J to 5 bases, leaving 7 bases not matched to a gene.

This clonotype showed up just a few times. The chain couples TRBV15 to TRBJ2-5; no clear D. The CDR3 has 13 residues. Germline V gene sequence: CDR1 LNHNV, CDR2 YYDKDF (reference sequence). V lost 0 bases to trimming and J lost 5 bases, with 7 bases between them. CDR3 in DNA: TGTGCCACCAGCAGAGACAGCTGGGAGACCCAGTACTTC. It translates to CATSRDSWETQYF.

The chain links TRBV3-1 to TRBJ2-2; 8 nucleotides match TRBD1. V lost 3 bases, J lost 8 bases, and 11 bases stayed unmatched. There are 16 residues in the CDR3. The germline V gene encodes CDR1 LGHDT and CDR2 YNNKEL (reference sequence). CDR3 sequence reads: CASSHATGDLGGELFF. DNA of the CDR3: TGTGCCAGCAGCCACGCGACAGGGGACCTAGGGGGGGAGCTGTTTTTT.

This clonotype was recorded at least ten times. The rearrangement joins TRBV6-1 to TRBJ2-1; 8 positions agree with TRBD2. Per the germline V gene, CDR1 is MNHNS and CDR2 is SASEGT. This CDR3 has 14 amino acids. The junction had 7 bases not matched to a gene; V was cut back by 7 bases and J by 5 bases. CDR3 loop: CASKWTSSNNEQFF. The CDR3 DNA reads TGTGCCAGCAAATGGACTAGCAGTAACAATGAGCAGTTCTTC.

This clonotype has a count of ten or more. CDR3 coding DNA: TGTGCCAGCAGCTTAGGTGCCACAGGGGGTTCTAGAGAGACCCAGTACTTC. It is translated as CASSLGATGGSRETQYF. The gene calls are TRBV7-6 and TRBJ2-5; 8 nucleotides line up with TRBD1. J gave up 4 bases and V 1 base, and 11 bases lay outside the gene matches. Germline CDR1 is SGHVS and CDR2 is FNYEAQ. The CDR3 has 17 amino acids.

With respect to this clonotype: A much larger clone lies one base from this, so it may be a read error. V usage is TRBV12-3 or TRBV12-4 and J usage is TRBJ2-5, with D hard to call. This CDR3 has 14 residues. V was cut by 4 bases and J by 1 base, with 10 bases left in between. The CDR3 DNA reads as TGTGCCAGCAGTTGCTGGCAGACCCAAGAGACCCAGTACTTC. It is translated as CASSCWQTQETQYF.

This clonotype was counted only a few times. The chain has TRBV5-1 and TRBJ2-3; D is perhaps TRBD1 (6 bases). Germline CDR1 is SGHRS and CDR2 is YFSETQ. The germline V and J ends were trimmed by 1 base and 2 bases, with 11 bases remaining between them. The CDR3 spans 15 residues. The CDR3 DNA reads TGCGCCAGCAGCTTGTTAGGGGGAGTCACAGATACGCAGTATTTT. Amino acids: CASSLLGGVTDTQYF.

The table lists this clonotype with many counts. V gene TRBV4-2 combines with J gene TRBJ1-2; 7 bases match TRBD1. Germline loops: CDR1 LGHNA, CDR2 YNFKEQ. The CDR3 consists of 15 residues. The ends lost 1 base at V and 5 bases at J; junction bases unmatched: 7. In nucleotides, the CDR3 is TGTGCCAGCAGCCAAGCGTCGGGACAGTCTTATGGCTACACCTTC. Amino acid sequence: CASSQASGQSYGYTF.

This clonotype was seen many times. The chain employs TRBV10-3 and TRBJ2-1, with D maybe TRBD2 (6 bases). CDR1 and CDR2 (germline): ENHRY, SYGVKD. V lost 5 bases and J lost 7, with 12 bases in between. The CDR3 has 13 residues. The DNA of the CDR3 is TGTGCCATCAGTTGGCGGGGCGGGAATGAGCAGTTCTTC. It is translated as CAISWRGGNEQFF.

This clonotype was observed many times. The gene calls are TRBV27 and TRBJ1-5; D perhaps matches TRBD1 (5 bases). Germline V lookup: CDR1 MNHEY, CDR2 SMNVEV (reference sequence). The V gene lost 6 bases and the J gene lost 7 bases, with 16 bases spanning the gap. CDR3 length: 14 residues. DNA for the CDR3: TGTGCCAGCAGCCCTCGGACCGGGGGGCAGCCCCAGCATTTT. Translation: CASSPRTGGQPQHF.

The rearrangement joins TRBV28 to TRBJ2-6; TRBD1 matches 11 bases. Germline V gene data show CDR1 as MDHEN and CDR2 as SYDVKM. The CDR3 loop spans 18 amino acids. V shed 10 bases, J shed 1 base, and the junction held 12 bases outside the gene matches. The CDR3 here is CATIGQGAFRSGANVLTF. The CDR3 DNA reads as TGTGCCACCATAGGACAGGGGGCTTTTCGATCTGGGGCCAACGTCCTGACTTTC.

The V gene is TRBV18, the J gene TRBJ1-6, with 8 bases identical to TRBD1. Trimming cost V 2 bases and J 9 bases; bases outside gene matches: 6. The CDR3 is 15 amino acids. Germline-derived CDR1 and CDR2 are KGHSH and LQKENI. The DNA of the CDR3 is TGTGCCAGCTCACCAATTGGACAGGGACCTTCACCCCTCCACTTT. Its translation: CASSPIGQGPSPLHF.

With regard to this clonotype: A single base separates this from a much larger clone, so it may be a read error. The chain combines TRBV2 with TRBJ2-6, with D perhaps TRBD1 (5 bases). The CDR3 has 16 residues. Germline CDR1 SNHLY, CDR2 FYNNEI. CDR3 sequence: CASSESRVVGANVPTF. In DNA, the CDR3 is TGTGCCAGCAGTGAATCCAGGGTAGTTGGGGCCAACGTCCCGACTTTC.

Only a few counts were recorded for this clonotype. V gene TRBV18 combines with J gene TRBJ1-5, with D possibly TRBD1 on 6 matching bases. The germline V and J ends were trimmed by 6 bases and 5 bases, with 20 bases remaining between them. The CDR3 contains 16 residues. The germline gives CDR1 KGHSH, CDR2 LQKENI. CDR3 coding DNA: TGTGCCAGCTCGCGCAGACAGGAACGACAGTATCAGCCCCAGCATTTT. Its protein product is CASSRRQERQYQPQHF.

With respect to this clonotype: The junction and the germline gene differ at one end; a read error may be behind it. This chain joins TRBV7-2 and TRBJ1-2, with 7 bases lining up with TRBD1. Germline values: CDR1 SGHTA, CDR2 FQGNSA. This CDR3 contains 15 residues. The CDR3 reads CASSQDGQGVRGYTF. DNA of the CDR3: TGCGCCAGCAGCCAAGATGGGCAGGGGGTGCGGGGCTACACCTTC.

This clonotype was recorded many times. The chain uses TRBV7-9 and TRBJ2-5, with D perhaps TRBD1 or TRBD2 (7 bases each). Germline V gene data show CDR1 as SEHNR and CDR2 as FQNEAQ (reference sequence). The CDR3 consists of 13 residues. V gave up 5 bases and J gave up 11 bases, with 18 bases separating them. The CDR3 bases are TGTGCCAGCAGCCGCCAGGGGGGGCAGGAGCAGTACTTC. This codes for CASSRQGGQEQYF.

This chain connects TRBV28 to TRBJ2-5; TRBD1 or TRBD2 may be the D gene (5 bases each). V was cut by 2 bases and J by 4 bases, with 20 bases left in between. CDR3 length: 17 amino acids. Germline V CDR1 and CDR2: MDHEN, SYDVKM. The CDR3 spells CASSLIQGRLSRETQYF. The CDR3 bases are TGTGCCAGCAGTTTAATCCAGGGACGGCTATCCCGAGAGACCCAGTACTTC.

In its sample, this clonotype was seen many times. J is TRBJ2-1 and V is TRBV19; 7 nucleotides agree with TRBD1. V trimming: 6 bases; J trimming: 4 bases; junction bases outside the gene matches: 6. Germline V gene sequence: CDR1 LNHDA, CDR2 SQIVND (reference sequence). This CDR3 has 14 residues. CDR3 coding DNA: TGTGCCAGTAGCTACCGGGACAGATACAATGAGCAGTTCTTC. It translates to CASSYRDRYNEQFF.

This chain joins TRBV12-3 or TRBV12-4 and TRBJ2-2; possible D gene TRBD1, 6 bases. The CDR3 spans 14 residues. Trimming removed 6 bases at V and 5 bases at J, with 13 bases between. The CDR3 protein is CASRLQGSTGELFF. Here the CDR3 DNA reads TGTGCCAGCAGATTACAGGGAAGTACCGGGGAGCTGTTTTTT.

This clonotype was detected many times. The rearrangement links TRBV9 to TRBJ2-1, with TRBD1 matching 8 bases. Germline V gene lookup returns CDR1 SGDLS and CDR2 YYNGEE. The trim removed 4 bases at V and 4 bases at J, leaving 7 bases unmatched. CDR3 size: 15 residues. The CDR3 DNA reads as TGTGCCAGCAGCCCGAGACAGGGGTTTTACAATGAGCAGTTCTTC. Protein sequence: CASSPRQGFYNEQFF.

The chain recombines TRBV12-3 or TRBV12-4 with TRBJ2-1; TRBD1 might be the D (6 bases). There are 11 residues in the CDR3. V lost 4 bases to trimming and J lost 12 bases, with 10 bases between them. The CDR3 DNA reads TGTGCCAGCAGTTGGTTAGGGGGGCAGTTCTTC. Amino acid sequence: CASSWLGGQFF.

Note on this clonotype: A much larger clonotype is one base distant, so this may be a read error. The chain couples TRBV7-9 to TRBJ2-1; D uncertain. Between the trimmed V and J ends, which lost 1 base and 8 bases, there was a span of 12 bases. Germline V gene data show CDR1 as SEHNR and CDR2 as FQNEAQ (reference sequence). There are 14 residues in the CDR3. In DNA form, the CDR3 reads TGTGCCAGCAGCTTAGAAGGTCCTTTCGATGAGCAGTTCTTC. Translating gives CASSLEGPFDEQFF.

The sample holds many counts of this clonotype. J is TRBJ2-3 and V is TRBV14; unclear D gene. V shed 4 bases and J shed 7 bases, with 9 bases lying between them. The CDR3 runs 12 residues. Germline loops: CDR1 SGHDN, CDR2 FVKESK. As DNA, the CDR3 is TGTGCCAGCAGCCCCCCGTCTCATACGCAGTATTTT. Translated, it gives CASSPPSHTQYF. Filled out from reference TRBV14 and TRBJ2-3, the complete variable domain reads EAGVTQFPSHSVIEKGQTVTLRCDPISGHDNLYWYRRVMGKEIKFLLHFVKESKQDESGMPNNRFLAERTGGTYSTLKVQPAELEDSGVYFCASSPPSHTQYFGPGTRLTVL.

There are a few counts of this clonotype. The rearrangement links TRBV15 to TRBJ2-1; D is perhaps TRBD2 (7 bases). Germline CDR1 LNHNV, CDR2 YYDKDF (reference sequence). Trimming cost V 0 bases and J 4 bases, with 13 bases left between them. This CDR3 has 16 residues. In DNA, the CDR3 is TGTGCCACCAGCAGAGATAGGGGGGGGACTTACAATGAGCAGTTCTTC. Protein: CATSRDRGGTYNEQFF.